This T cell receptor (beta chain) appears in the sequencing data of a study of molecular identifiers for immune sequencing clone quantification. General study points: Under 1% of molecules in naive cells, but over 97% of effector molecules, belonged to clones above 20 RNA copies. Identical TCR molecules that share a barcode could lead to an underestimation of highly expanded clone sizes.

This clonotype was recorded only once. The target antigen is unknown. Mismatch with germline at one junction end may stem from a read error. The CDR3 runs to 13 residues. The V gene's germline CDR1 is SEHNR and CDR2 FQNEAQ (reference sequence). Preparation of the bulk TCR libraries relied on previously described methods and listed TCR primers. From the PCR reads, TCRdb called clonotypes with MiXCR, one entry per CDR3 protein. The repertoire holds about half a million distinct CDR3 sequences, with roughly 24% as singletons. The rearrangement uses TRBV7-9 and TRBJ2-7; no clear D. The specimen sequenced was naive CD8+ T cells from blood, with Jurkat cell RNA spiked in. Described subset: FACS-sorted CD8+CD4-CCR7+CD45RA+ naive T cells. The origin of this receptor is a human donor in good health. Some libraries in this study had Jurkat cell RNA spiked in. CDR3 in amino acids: CASSTMSGYELYF. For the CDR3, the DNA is TGTGCCAGCAGCACGATGTCAGGCTACGAGCTGTACTTC.